The 12 T cell receptor beta chains in this list originate from one sample, sequenced in a study of blood T cell repertoires in COVID-19. Libraries were prepared by immunoSEQ multiplex PCR; TCRdb keeps only in-frame clonotypes and omits some of them. The sample lists under 200,000 clones; 85% to 90% were seen once. Material for sequencing was peripheral blood. The receptors here all came from a man between 50 and 59 years old with active or convalescent COVID-19.

This clone is a singleton in its sample. The chain joins TRBV2 to TRBJ1-5, with unresolved D. The CDR3 covers 17 residues. Trimming pared 5 bases from V and 2 bases from J, leaving 19 bases between. Germline lookup yields CDR1 SNHLY and CDR2 FYNNEI. The CDR3 reads CASSLYRLVRGNQPQHF. CDR3 DNA: TGTGCCAGCAGTTTGTATCGGTTGGTCCGAGGCAATCAGCCCCAGCATTTT.

This chain links TRBV11-2 with TRBJ2-7; 11 nucleotides agree with TRBD2. In germline, CDR1 is SGHAT, CDR2 FQNNGV. With 5 bases clipped from V and 4 bases from J, the junction kept 10 bases outside the gene matches. The CDR3 is 16 amino acids. This CDR3 is CASSLRGLADRYEQYF. The CDR3 region has the DNA TGTGCCAGCAGCCTTAGGGGACTAGCGGACCGTTACGAGCAGTACTTC.

This chain connects TRBV24-1 to TRBJ2-7, with D possibly being TRBD2 (5 bases). The V end was cut by 11 bases, the J end by 3 bases, with 13 bases between. The length of the CDR3 is 12 residues. Germline lookup yields CDR1 KGHDR and CDR2 SFDVKD. The CDR3 spells CANENEGYEQYF. In nucleotides, the CDR3 is TGTGCCAACGAAAACGAGGGCTACGAGCAGTACTTC.

V is TRBV29-1 and J is TRBJ2-7, with 9 bases aligning to TRBD1. This CDR3 spans 13 amino acids. The germline gives CDR1 SQVTM, CDR2 ANQGSEA. V was clipped by 4 bases and J by 1 base; unmatched bases: 2. The CDR3 here is CSVAGTGSYEQYF. The CDR3 nucleotides read TGCAGCGTTGCGGGGACAGGGTCCTACGAGCAGTACTTC.

The genes are TRBV4-1 and TRBJ2-3; 7 bases are shared with TRBD1. The germline gives CDR1 MGHRA, CDR2 YSYEKL. Trimming cost V 6 bases and J 0 bases; bases outside gene matches: 6. The CDR3 runs to 15 residues. CDR3 in DNA: TGCGCCAGCAGTCTGACAGGGCTGAGCACAGATACGCAGTATTTT. It specifies CASSLTGLSTDTQYF.

The chain recombines TRBV11-2 with TRBJ2-3, with a possible D match to TRBD2 (5 bases). V shed 0 bases and J shed 2 bases, with 9 bases lying between them. Per germline, CDR1 SGHAT and CDR2 FQNNGV. The CDR3 sequence is 15 residues long. CDR3 nucleotides: TGTGCCAGCAGCTTAGAGAGGGCTAACACAGATACGCAGTATTTT. This gives the protein CASSLERANTDTQYF.

This rearrangement joins TRBV30 to TRBJ2-5; a possible D gene is TRBD2 (5 bases). This CDR3 has 11 amino acids. Trimming cost V 1 base and J 5 bases, with 5 bases left between them. Germline CDR1 and CDR2: GTSNPN and SVGIG (reference sequence). The CDR3 is CAWSGEETQYF. In DNA form, the CDR3 reads TGTGCCTGGAGTGGGGAGGAGACCCAGTACTTC.

This chain joins TRBV7-8 and TRBJ2-5; 7 bases agree with TRBD2. Trimming at V came to 0 bases and at J to 5 bases, leaving 3 bases not matched to a gene. From germline, CDR1 is SGHVS and CDR2 FQNEAQ. The CDR3 covers 14 residues. The CDR3 region is CASSLAGGWETQYF. Here the CDR3 DNA reads TGTGCCAGCAGCTTAGCGGGGGGGTGGGAGACCCAGTACTTC.

V gene TRBV11-2 combines with J gene TRBJ2-2; D is perhaps TRBD2 (5 bases). The germline gives CDR1 SGHAT, CDR2 FQNNGV. V was pared by 5 bases and J by 6 bases, with 16 bases between. The CDR3 extends over 15 amino acids. CDR3 loop: CASSPSGRRSGELFF. CDR3 DNA sequence: TGTGCCAGCAGCCCCTCTGGACGGAGGTCCGGGGAGCTGTTTTTT.

This clone was counted between two and nine times. The chain uses TRBV5-8 and TRBJ1-5, with D maybe TRBD1 (6 bases). The CDR3 has 16 amino acids. V was pared by 0 bases and J by 2 bases, with 12 bases between. Germline assignment: CDR1 SGHTS and CDR2 YDEGEE. The CDR3 here is CASSLDAGVGNQPQHF. The CDR3 nucleotides are TGTGCCAGCAGCTTGGATGCAGGGGTGGGCAATCAGCCCCAGCATTTT.

This chain links TRBV19 with TRBJ2-2, with TRBD1 matching 12 bases. The CDR3 extends over 16 amino acids. Trimming cost V 4 bases and J 7 bases; bases outside gene matches: 7. CDR1 is LNHDA and CDR2 is SQIVND in the germline V gene (reference sequence). In DNA form, the CDR3 reads TGTGCCAGTAGTACCCGGGACAGGGGGCGTATCGGGGAGCTGTTTTTT. This encodes CASSTRDRGRIGELFF.

The V call is TRBV5-4, the J call TRBJ2-7, with TRBD2 as a possible D gene (6 bases). Germline assignment: CDR1 SGHNT and CDR2 YYREEE (reference sequence). Trimming shortened V by 0 bases and J by 0 bases, and 10 bases separated the two germline ends. CDR3 length: 15 amino acids. The CDR3 DNA is TGTGCCAGCAGCTTGGGTATCGGGAGCTCCTACGAGCAGTACTTC. Translated, it gives CASSLGIGSSYEQYF.